The 2 T cell receptor beta chains reported below all come from one sample, sequenced in a study of T-cell memory formation after mild COVID-19. TCRdb re-derived calls from the 5' RACE reads in MiXCR, one entry per CDR3 protein. The table has roughly 400,000 distinct CDR3 sequences, about a sixth seen once. Sequencing was carried out using PBMCs or a T cell subset sorted from them (not recorded which). These receptors all come from a man aged 18-30 years who had mild COVID-19 (a few samples of this study predate the infection). Cell type and time point are not known.

This clonotype has only a few counts. The chain carries TRBV18 and TRBJ1-6; D is unclear. Per the germline V gene, CDR1 is KGHSH and CDR2 is LQKENI. Trimming shortened V by 3 bases and J by 10 bases, and 19 bases separated the two germline ends. This CDR3 has 16 amino acids. The CDR3 reads CASSPDENSPRSPLHF. CDR3 DNA: TGTGCCAGCTCACCCGATGAAAACAGCCCCAGGTCACCCCTCCACTTT.

A few counts support this clonotype. The chain employs TRBV21-1 and TRBJ1-1; the D call of TRBD1 is as the table states it, not checked on the DNA. TRBV21-1 is a recognized pseudogene. CDR3 length: 17 residues. CDR3: CASSALQSDSLNTEAFF. The CDR3 DNA follows: TGTGCCAGCAGCGCCCTTCAATCGGACAGTTTGAACACTGAAGCTTTCTTT.